This T cell receptor (beta chain) was obtained from a study of OX40 agonist ivuxolimab in advanced cancers. Study summary: Every patient in dose escalation had hepatocellular carcinoma, melanoma, renal cell or head and neck cancer. Three patients showed partial responses: one hepatocellular carcinoma and two cutaneous melanoma cases.

The V and J ends lost 1 base and 9 bases respectively, with 13 bases between them. Germline loops: CDR1 GTSNPN, CDR2 SVGIG (reference sequence). The CDR3 loop spans 13 amino acids. Study-level points and caveats: In CD8+ T cells, expanded clones were on average more numerous than in CD4+. The study did not work out the antigen specificity of the expanded peripheral T cells.

The protocol was immunoSEQ multiplex PCR, while the TCRdb copy is restricted to in-frame clones and leaves out a portion. In the table there are approximately 68,000 clones, 91% of which are singletons. Regarding this clone: The antigen is not known.

This TCR came from an adult with an advanced solid tumor such as melanoma, head and neck, liver or kidney cancer. The chain links TRBV30 to TRBJ2-1, with a weak D call TRBD2 (5 bases). The starting material was CD4+ or CD8+ T cells sorted from blood, obtained in a trial of the OX40 agonist ivuxolimab. The CDR3 is CAWSGASSTEQFF. CDR3 sequence (DNA): TGTGCCTGGAGTGGGGCGTCTAGCACTGAGCAGTTCTTC.